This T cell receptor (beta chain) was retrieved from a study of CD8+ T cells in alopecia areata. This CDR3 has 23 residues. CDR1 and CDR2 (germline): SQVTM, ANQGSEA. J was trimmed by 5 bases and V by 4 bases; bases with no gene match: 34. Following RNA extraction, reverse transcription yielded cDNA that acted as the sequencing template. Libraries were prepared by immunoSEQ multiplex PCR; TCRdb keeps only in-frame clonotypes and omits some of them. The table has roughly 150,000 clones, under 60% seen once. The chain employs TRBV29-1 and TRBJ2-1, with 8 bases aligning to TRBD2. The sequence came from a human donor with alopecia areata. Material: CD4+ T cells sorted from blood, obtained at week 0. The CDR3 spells CSVVLSSKGTRLRTLAFNNEQFF. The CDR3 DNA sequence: TGCAGCGTTGTTCTAAGCTCCAAAGGGACTAGGCTTCGAACCCTTGCCTTTAACAATGAGCAGTTCTTC.